This passage covers 20 T cell receptor beta chains from one sample sequenced in a study of T cell responses to AZD1222 COVID-19 vaccine. Some clones are missing from TCRdb's copy, which holds only in-frame ones; the method was immunoSEQ multiplex PCR. This table holds some 99,000 clones, 87% found once. This material consisted of peripheral blood, taken on day 0 of AZD1222 vaccination. These receptors were obtained from an adult in good health.

The CDR3 loop reads CASSLEAGGPGDVQQFF. As DNA, the CDR3 is TGTGCCAGCAGCTTGGAGGCGGGAGGGCCGGGAGATGTCCAGCAGTTCTTC. This sequence joins TRBV5-4 and TRBJ2-1, with 9 bases identical to TRBD2. V dropped 0 bases and J dropped 11; count of bases not matched to a gene: 15. Germline V gene sequence: CDR1 SGHNT, CDR2 YYREEE (reference sequence). This CDR3 contains 17 residues. Based on the CDR3 plus reference TRBV5-4 and TRBJ2-1, the full variable domain is ETGVTQSPTHLIKTRGQQVTLRCSSQSGHNTVSWYQQALGQGPQFIFQYYREEENGRGNFPPRFSGLQFPNYSSELNVNALELDDSALYLCASSLEAGGPGDVQQFFGPGTRLTVL.

This clone occurred once. This chain uses TRBV20-1 with TRBJ1-1, with TRBD1 matching 9 bases. J was trimmed by 11 bases and V by 4 bases; bases with no gene match: 2. The CDR3 is 10 residues long. The V gene's germline CDR1 is DFQATT and CDR2 SNEGSKA (reference sequence). The CDR3 here is CSATDRGAFF. The CDR3 DNA follows: TGCAGTGCTACGGACAGGGGTGCTTTCTTT.

This chain uses TRBV18 with TRBJ1-3, with D maybe TRBD1 (5 bases). Germline V CDR1 and CDR2: KGHSH, LQKENI. This CDR3 comprises 15 residues. The V end lost 3 bases, the J end lost 3 bases, and 12 bases lay between the germline ends. The CDR3 sequence is CASSPPGDLGNTIYF. In DNA, the CDR3 is TGTGCCAGCTCACCCCCCGGGGACCTTGGAAACACCATATATTTT.

J is TRBJ2-3 and V is TRBV30, with D possibly being TRBD2 (6 bases). CDR1 is GTSNPN, CDR2 SVGIG, per germline (reference sequence). The CDR3 consists of 12 residues. V shed 4 bases and J shed 6 bases, with 11 bases lying between them. This CDR3 reads CAWNPAGDTQYF. The DNA for the CDR3 is TGTGCCTGGAATCCTGCGGGGGATACGCAGTATTTT.

This rearrangement joins TRBV6-5 to TRBJ1-6, with a possible D match to TRBD1 (5 bases). Trimming pared 6 bases from V and 10 bases from J, leaving 13 bases between. CDR3 size: 13 residues. Per germline, CDR1 MNHEY and CDR2 SVGAGI. The DNA of the CDR3 is TGTGCCAGCAGCAGCGGGACCGAATCACCCCTCCACTTT. Its protein is CASSSGTESPLHF.

This sequence joins TRBV7-2 and TRBJ2-1, with D perhaps TRBD2 (6 bases). Per germline, CDR1 SGHTA and CDR2 FQGNSA. V lost 1 base, J lost 7 bases, and 17 bases lay in between. The CDR3 has 16 amino acids. The CDR3 here is CASSLGSGRGGNEQFF. In nucleotides, the CDR3 is TGTGCCAGCAGCTTAGGGAGCGGGCGGGGAGGTAATGAGCAGTTCTTC.

The J gene is TRBJ1-5, the V gene TRBV6-2 or TRBV6-3, with D hard to call. CDR1 is MNHEY and CDR2 is SVGEGT in the germline V gene. This CDR3 region has 15 residues. The germline V and J ends were trimmed by 0 bases and 0 bases, with 6 bases remaining between them. CDR3 coding DNA: TGTGCCAGCAGTTACTCCCGGGTTAGCAATCAGCCCCAGCATTTT. Its protein is CASSYSRVSNQPQHF.

The rearrangement uses TRBV19 and TRBJ1-1; D unresolved. Germline V gene lookup returns CDR1 LNHDA and CDR2 SQIVND (reference sequence). V was cut by 5 bases and J by 6 bases, with 13 bases left in between. The CDR3 sequence is 13 residues long. The CDR3 DNA reads as TGTGCCAGTAGTTCTATGACGAAGCCTGAAGCTTTCTTT. It specifies CASSSMTKPEAFF. Supplemented by reference TRBV19 and TRBJ1-1, the full variable domain reads DGGITQSPKYLFRKEGQNVTLSCEQNLNHDAMYWYRQDPGQGLRLIYYSQIVNDFQKGDIAEGYSVSREKKESFPLTVTSAQKNPTAFYLCASSSMTKPEAFFGQGTRLTVV.

This clone was detected only a few times. This rearrangement joins TRBV7-2 to TRBJ2-2; TRBD2 might be the D (6 bases). Trimming cost V 3 bases and J 1 base, with 12 bases left between them. Germline assignment: CDR1 SGHTA and CDR2 FQGNSA. The CDR3 has 16 amino acids. CDR3 coding DNA: TGTGCCAGCAGCTTGAGGGGTAGCGGGAACACCGGGGAGCTGTTTTTT. It encodes CASSLRGSGNTGELFF.

The genes are TRBV7-2 and TRBJ2-1; no clear D gene. Trimming stripped 5 bases from V and 5 bases from J, with 10 bases between. The CDR3 sequence is 13 residues long. Germline-derived CDR1 and CDR2 are SGHTA and FQGNSA. CDR3 bases: TGTGCCAGCAGCATCATCTACCACAATGAGCAGTTCTTC. Amino acids: CASSIIYHNEQFF. The variable domain in full, completed from reference TRBV7-2 and TRBJ2-1, reads GAGVSQSPSNKVTEKGKDVELRCDPISGHTALYWYRQSLGQGLEFLIYFQGNSAPDKSGLPSDRFSAERTGGSVSTLTIQRTQQEDSAVYLCASSIIYHNEQFFGPGTRLTVL.

The chain is built from TRBV7-9 and TRBJ2-1; 8 nucleotides agree with TRBD1. With 5 bases clipped from V and 6 bases from J, the junction kept 15 bases outside the gene matches. This CDR3 spans 17 amino acids. Germline assignment: CDR1 SEHNR and CDR2 FQNEAQ (reference sequence). CDR3 loop: CASSPATPLTGVNEQFF. In DNA, the CDR3 is TGTGCCAGCAGCCCAGCCACACCGTTGACAGGGGTCAATGAGCAGTTCTTC.

CDR3 in DNA: TGTGCCAGCAGTCCGGGGGGTGGAGAGACCCAGTACTTC. Translated, it gives CASSPGGGETQYF. This chain links TRBV2 with TRBJ2-5, with 7 bases lining up with TRBD2. There are 13 residues in the CDR3. The V gene end was trimmed by 5 bases and the J gene end by 4 bases; junction bases not matched to a gene: 4. CDR1 is SNHLY and CDR2 is FYNNEI in the germline V gene.

This CDR3 is CASRLRGLAPTDTQYF. The CDR3, as DNA: TGTGCCAGCAGACTAAGGGGGCTAGCGCCCACAGATACGCAGTATTTT. The gene calls are TRBV2 and TRBJ2-3; possible D gene TRBD1, 7 bases. Trimming took 6 bases from V and 2 from J, leaving 18 bases between them. The CDR3 totals 16 residues. Germline CDR1 reads SNHLY; CDR2 reads FYNNEI.

The rearrangement uses TRBV5-1 and TRBJ1-1, with 9 bases lining up with TRBD1. CDR3 length: 15 amino acids. Per the germline V gene, CDR1 is SGHRS and CDR2 is YFSETQ. V lost 4 bases, J lost 4 bases, and 8 bases stayed unmatched. The CDR3 here is CASSVGQGLGTEAFF. CDR3 coding DNA: TGCGCCAGCAGCGTAGGACAGGGGTTGGGCACTGAAGCTTTCTTT. The complete variable domain, with remaining parts taken from reference TRBV5-1 and TRBJ1-1, reads KAGVTQTPRYLIKTRGQQVTLSCSPISGHRSVSWYQQTPGQGLQFLFEYFSETQRNKGNFPGRFSGRQFSNSRSEMNVSTLELGDSALYLCASSVGQGLGTEAFFGQGTRLTVV.

The chain links TRBV7-3 to TRBJ1-1; D gene ambiguous. The germline gives CDR1 SGHTA, CDR2 FQGTGA. The CDR3 covers 15 residues. V was trimmed by 5 bases and J by 0 bases, leaving 13 bases between them. The CDR3 DNA sequence: TGTGCCAGCAGCCCAGAGGACGGGATGAACACTGAAGCTTTCTTT. Its protein product is CASSPEDGMNTEAFF.

The chain joins TRBV28 to TRBJ1-2; no firm D call. The CDR3 is 13 amino acids. Per germline, CDR1 MDHEN and CDR2 SYDVKM. V shed 5 bases and J shed 8 bases, with 15 bases lying between them. The CDR3 DNA reads as TGTGCCAGCAGTGTCTACTCAGGATCGGGCTACACCTTC. Translated, it gives CASSVYSGSGYTF.

The chain recombines TRBV19 with TRBJ1-5; 7 bases agree with TRBD1. This CDR3 region has 15 residues. V gave up 7 bases and J gave up 4 bases; unmatched junction bases: 10. CDR1 is LNHDA, CDR2 SQIVND, per germline (reference sequence). Written as DNA, the CDR3 is TGTGCCAGTATCCCCCCAGGGGGTAGGAATCAGCCCCAGCATTTT. This encodes CASIPPGGRNQPQHF. Combining the CDR3 with reference TRBV19 and TRBJ1-5 gives the whole variable domain DGGITQSPKYLFRKEGQNVTLSCEQNLNHDAMYWYRQDPGQGLRLIYYSQIVNDFQKGDIAEGYSVSREKKESFPLTVTSAQKNPTAFYLCASIPPGGRNQPQHFGDGTRLSIL.

The chain is built from TRBV10-3 and TRBJ2-1; 9 nucleotides align to TRBD2. The CDR3 sequence is 16 residues long. V was pared by 1 base and J by 7 bases, with 8 bases of the junction left unmatched. The V gene's germline CDR1 is ENHRY and CDR2 SYGVKD. The CDR3 here is CAISEFASGDRNEQFF. CDR3 in DNA: TGTGCCATCAGTGAGTTCGCTAGCGGGGATAGGAATGAGCAGTTCTTC.

CDR3 protein: CASSPGGPAGNTIYF. The CDR3 region has the DNA TGTGCCAGCAGCCCCGGGGGGCCAGCCGGAAACACCATATATTTT. The V gene is TRBV5-4, the J gene TRBJ1-3; possibly TRBD1 for D (6 bases). This CDR3 region has 15 residues. CDR1 and CDR2 (germline): SGHNT, YYREEE (reference sequence). V dropped 4 bases and J dropped 4 bases, with 15 bases sitting between them.

The rearrangement uses TRBV4-3 and TRBJ1-5; D unclear. Germline values: CDR1 LGHNA, CDR2 YSLEER. Deletions cut 0 bases from V and 4 bases from J, with 10 bases between. This CDR3 contains 15 residues. CDR3 coding DNA: TGCGCCAGCAGCCAAGATCTAATCGGGAATCAGCCCCAGCATTTT. This gives the protein CASSQDLIGNQPQHF.